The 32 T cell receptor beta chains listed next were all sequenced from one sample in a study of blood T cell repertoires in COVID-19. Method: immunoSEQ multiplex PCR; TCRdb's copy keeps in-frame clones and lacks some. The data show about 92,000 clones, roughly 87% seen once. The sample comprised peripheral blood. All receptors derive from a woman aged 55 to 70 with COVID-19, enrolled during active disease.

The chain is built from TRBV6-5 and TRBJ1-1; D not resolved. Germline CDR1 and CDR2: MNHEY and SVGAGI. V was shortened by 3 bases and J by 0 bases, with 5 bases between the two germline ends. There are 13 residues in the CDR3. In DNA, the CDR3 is TGTGCCAGCAGTTATACAGTGAACACTGAAGCTTTCTTT. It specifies CASSYTVNTEAFF.

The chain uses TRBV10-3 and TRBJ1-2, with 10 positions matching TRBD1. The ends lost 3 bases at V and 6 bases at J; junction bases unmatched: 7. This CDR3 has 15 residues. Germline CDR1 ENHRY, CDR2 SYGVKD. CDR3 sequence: CAISELGTGVDGYTF. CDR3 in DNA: TGTGCCATCAGTGAATTAGGGACAGGGGTGGATGGCTACACCTTC.

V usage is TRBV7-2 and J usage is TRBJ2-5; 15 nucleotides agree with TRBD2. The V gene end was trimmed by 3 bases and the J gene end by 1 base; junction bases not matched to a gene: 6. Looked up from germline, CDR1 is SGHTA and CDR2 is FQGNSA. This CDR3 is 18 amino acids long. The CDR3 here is CASSFTPGLAGGQETQYF. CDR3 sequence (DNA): TGTGCCAGCAGCTTTACCCCGGGACTAGCGGGGGGCCAAGAGACCCAGTACTTC.

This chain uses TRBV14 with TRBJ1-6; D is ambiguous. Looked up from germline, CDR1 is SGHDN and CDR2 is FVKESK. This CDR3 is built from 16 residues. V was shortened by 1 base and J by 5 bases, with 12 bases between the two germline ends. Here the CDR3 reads CASSQVGGVHNSPLHF. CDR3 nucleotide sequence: TGTGCCAGCAGCCAAGTCGGCGGGGTTCATAATTCACCCCTCCACTTT.

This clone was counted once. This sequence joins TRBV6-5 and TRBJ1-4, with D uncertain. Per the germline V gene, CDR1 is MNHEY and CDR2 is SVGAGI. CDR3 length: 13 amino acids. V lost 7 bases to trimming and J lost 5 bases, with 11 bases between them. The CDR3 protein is CASMPGQNEKLFF. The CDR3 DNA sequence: TGTGCCAGCATGCCAGGTCAAAATGAAAAACTGTTTTTT.

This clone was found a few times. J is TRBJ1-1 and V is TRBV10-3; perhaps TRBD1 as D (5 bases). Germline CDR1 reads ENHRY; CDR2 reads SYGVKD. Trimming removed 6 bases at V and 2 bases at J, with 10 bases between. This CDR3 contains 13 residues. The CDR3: CAIRGPTNTEAFF. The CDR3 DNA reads TGTGCCATCAGGGGGCCAACCAACACTGAAGCTTTCTTT.

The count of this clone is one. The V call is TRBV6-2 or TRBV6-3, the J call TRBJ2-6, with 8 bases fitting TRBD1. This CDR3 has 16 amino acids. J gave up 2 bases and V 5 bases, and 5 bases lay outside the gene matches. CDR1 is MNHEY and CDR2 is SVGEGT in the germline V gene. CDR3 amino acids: CASSVQGATGANVLTF. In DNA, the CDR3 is TGTGCCAGCAGTGTCCAGGGGGCCACTGGGGCCAACGTCCTGACTTTC.

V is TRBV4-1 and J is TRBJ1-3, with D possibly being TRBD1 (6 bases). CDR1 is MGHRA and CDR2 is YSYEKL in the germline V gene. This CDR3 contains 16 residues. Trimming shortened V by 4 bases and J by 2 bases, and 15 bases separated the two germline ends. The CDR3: CASSPWGRRTGNTIYF. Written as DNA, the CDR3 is TGCGCCAGCAGCCCTTGGGGGCGCCGGACTGGAAACACCATATATTTT.

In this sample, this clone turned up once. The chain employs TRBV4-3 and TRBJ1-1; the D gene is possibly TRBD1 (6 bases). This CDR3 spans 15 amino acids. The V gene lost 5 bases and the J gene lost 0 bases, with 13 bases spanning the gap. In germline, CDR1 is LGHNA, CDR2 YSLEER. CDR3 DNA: TGCGCCAGCAGCTTACAGACAGGAGTGAACACTGAAGCTTTCTTT. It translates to CASSLQTGVNTEAFF.

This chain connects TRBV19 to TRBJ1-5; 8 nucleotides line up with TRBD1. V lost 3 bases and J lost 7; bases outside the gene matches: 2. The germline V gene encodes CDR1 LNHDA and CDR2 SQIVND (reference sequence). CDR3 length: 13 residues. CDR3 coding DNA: TGTGCCAGTAGTATCCAGGGGGCCCAGCCCCAGCATTTT. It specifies CASSIQGAQPQHF. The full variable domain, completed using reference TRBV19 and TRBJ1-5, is DGGITQSPKYLFRKEGQNVTLSCEQNLNHDAMYWYRQDPGQGLRLIYYSQIVNDFQKGDIAEGYSVSREKKESFPLTVTSAQKNPTAFYLCASSIQGAQPQHFGDGTRLSIL.

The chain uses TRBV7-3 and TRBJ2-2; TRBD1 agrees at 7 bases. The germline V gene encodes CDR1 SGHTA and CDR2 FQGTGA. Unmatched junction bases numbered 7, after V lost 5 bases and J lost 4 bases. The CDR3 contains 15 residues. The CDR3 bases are TGTGCCAGCAGCGGGTCGGGACAGACCACCGGGGAGCTGTTTTTT. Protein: CASSGSGQTTGELFF.

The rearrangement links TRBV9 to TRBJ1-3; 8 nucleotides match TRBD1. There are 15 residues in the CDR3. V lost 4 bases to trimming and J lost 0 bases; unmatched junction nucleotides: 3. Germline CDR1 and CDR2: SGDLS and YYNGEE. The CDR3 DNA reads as TGTGCCAGCAGCTTGACAGGGGTCTCTGGAAACACCATATATTTT. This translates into CASSLTGVSGNTIYF.

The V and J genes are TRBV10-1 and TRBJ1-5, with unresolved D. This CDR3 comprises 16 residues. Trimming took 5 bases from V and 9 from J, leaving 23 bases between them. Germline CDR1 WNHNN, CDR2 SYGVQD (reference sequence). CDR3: CASSSSGSGEELPQHF. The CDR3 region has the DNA TGCGCCAGCAGTAGCTCGGGGTCCGGAGAGGAGTTGCCCCAGCATTTT.

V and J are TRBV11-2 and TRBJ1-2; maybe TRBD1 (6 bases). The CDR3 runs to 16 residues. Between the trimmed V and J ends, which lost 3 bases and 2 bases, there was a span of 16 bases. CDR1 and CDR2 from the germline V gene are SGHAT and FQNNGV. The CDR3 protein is CASSFVQGGSNYGYTF. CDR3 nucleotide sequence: TGTGCCAGCAGCTTTGTACAGGGTGGGTCAAACTATGGCTACACCTTC. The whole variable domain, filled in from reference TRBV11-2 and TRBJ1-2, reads EAGVAQSPRYKIIEKRQSVAFWCNPISGHATLYWYQQILGQGPKLLIQFQNNGVVDDSQLPKDRFSAERLKGVDSTLKIQPAKLEDSAVYLCASSFVQGGSNYGYTFGSGTRLTVV.

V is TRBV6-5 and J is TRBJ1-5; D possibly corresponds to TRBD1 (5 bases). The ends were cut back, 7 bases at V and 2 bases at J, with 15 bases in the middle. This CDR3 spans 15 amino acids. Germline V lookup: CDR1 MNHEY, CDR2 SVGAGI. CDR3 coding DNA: TGTGCCAGCACCAAGGCCGGGGGAGGCAATCAGCCCCAGCATTTT. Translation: CASTKAGGGNQPQHF.

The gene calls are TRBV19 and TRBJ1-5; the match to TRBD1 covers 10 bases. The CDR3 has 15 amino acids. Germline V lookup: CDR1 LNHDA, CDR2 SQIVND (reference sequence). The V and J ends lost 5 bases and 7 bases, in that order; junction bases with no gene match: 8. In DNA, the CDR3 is TGTGCCAGTAGTTTCCCCGGGACAGGGGACCAGCCCCAGCATTTT. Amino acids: CASSFPGTGDQPQHF.

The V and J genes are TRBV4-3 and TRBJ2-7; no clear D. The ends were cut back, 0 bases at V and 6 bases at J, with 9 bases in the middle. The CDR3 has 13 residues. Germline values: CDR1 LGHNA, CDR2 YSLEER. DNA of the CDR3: TGCGCCAGCAGCCAAGATCGAGCATCCGAGCAGTACTTC. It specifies CASSQDRASEQYF.

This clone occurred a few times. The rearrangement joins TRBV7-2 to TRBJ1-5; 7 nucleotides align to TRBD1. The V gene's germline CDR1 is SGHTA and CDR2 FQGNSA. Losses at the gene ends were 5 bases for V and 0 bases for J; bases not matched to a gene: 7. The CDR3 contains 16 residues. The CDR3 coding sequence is TGTGCCAGCAGCACCCCGACAGGGAATAGCAATCAGCCCCAGCATTTT. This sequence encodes CASSTPTGNSNQPQHF.

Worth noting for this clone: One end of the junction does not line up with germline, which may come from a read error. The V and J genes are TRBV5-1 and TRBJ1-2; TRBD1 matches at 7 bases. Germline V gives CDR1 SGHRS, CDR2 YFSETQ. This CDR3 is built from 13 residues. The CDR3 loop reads CASSSTGSEQPNF. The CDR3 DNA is TGCGCCAGCAGCTCGACAGGGAGTGAGCAGCCGAACTTC.

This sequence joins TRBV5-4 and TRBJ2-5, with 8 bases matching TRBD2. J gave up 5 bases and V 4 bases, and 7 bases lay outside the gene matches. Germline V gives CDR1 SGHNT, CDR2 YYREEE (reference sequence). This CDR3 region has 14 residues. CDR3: CASSPSGGWETQYF. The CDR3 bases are TGTGCCAGCAGCCCCTCGGGGGGGTGGGAGACCCAGTACTTC.

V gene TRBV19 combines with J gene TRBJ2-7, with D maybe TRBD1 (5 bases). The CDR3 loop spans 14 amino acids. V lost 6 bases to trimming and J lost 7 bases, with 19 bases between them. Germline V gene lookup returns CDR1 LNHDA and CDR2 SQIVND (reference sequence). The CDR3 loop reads CASSQPGRAWEQYF. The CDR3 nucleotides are TGTGCCAGTAGCCAACCCGGCAGGGCATGGGAGCAGTACTTC.

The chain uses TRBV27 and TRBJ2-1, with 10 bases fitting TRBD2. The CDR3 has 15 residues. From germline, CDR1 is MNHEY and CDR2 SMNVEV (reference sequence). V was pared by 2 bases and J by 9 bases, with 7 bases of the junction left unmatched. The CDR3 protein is CASSLTAGGGTEQFF. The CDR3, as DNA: TGTGCCAGCAGTTTAACAGCGGGGGGGGGAACTGAGCAGTTCTTC.

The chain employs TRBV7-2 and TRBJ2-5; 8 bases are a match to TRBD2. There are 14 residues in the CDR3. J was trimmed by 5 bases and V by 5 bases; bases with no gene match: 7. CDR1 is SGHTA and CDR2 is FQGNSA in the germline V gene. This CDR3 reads CASSTGTSFETQYF. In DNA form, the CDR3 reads TGTGCCAGCAGCACCGGGACTAGTTTTGAGACCCAGTACTTC.

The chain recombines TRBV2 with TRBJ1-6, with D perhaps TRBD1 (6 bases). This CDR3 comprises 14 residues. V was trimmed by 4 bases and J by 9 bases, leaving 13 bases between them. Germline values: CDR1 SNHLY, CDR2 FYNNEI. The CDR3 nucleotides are TGTGCCAGCAGTGCCACAGCGGGGGCTTCACCCCTCCACTTT. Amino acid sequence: CASSATAGASPLHF.

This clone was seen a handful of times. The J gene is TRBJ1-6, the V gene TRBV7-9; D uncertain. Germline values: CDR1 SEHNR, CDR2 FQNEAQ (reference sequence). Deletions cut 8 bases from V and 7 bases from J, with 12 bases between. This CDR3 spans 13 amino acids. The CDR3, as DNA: TGTGCCAGCGGAACAGTTGGGAATTCACCCCTCCACTTT. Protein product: CASGTVGNSPLHF. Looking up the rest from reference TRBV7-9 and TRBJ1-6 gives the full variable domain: DTGVSQNPRHKITKRGQNVTFRCDPISEHNRLYWYRQTLGQGPEFLTYFQNEAQLEKSRLLSDRFSAERPKGSFSTLEIQRTEQGDSAMYLCASGTVGNSPLHFGNGTRLTVT.

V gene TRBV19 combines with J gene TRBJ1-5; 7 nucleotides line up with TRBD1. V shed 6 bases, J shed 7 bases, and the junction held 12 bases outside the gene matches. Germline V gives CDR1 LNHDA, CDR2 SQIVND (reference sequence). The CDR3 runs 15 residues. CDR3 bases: TGTGCCAGTAGGACCACAGGGGTTGGGCTCCAGCCCCAGCATTTT. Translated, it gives CASRTTGVGLQPQHF.

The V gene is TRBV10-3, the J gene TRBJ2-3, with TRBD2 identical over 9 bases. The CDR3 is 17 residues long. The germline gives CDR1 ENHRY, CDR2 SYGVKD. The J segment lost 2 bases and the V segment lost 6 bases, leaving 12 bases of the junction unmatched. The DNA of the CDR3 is TGTGCCATCAGCCGCCTTCGAGCGGGGGGATACACAGATACGCAGTATTTT. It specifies CAISRLRAGGYTDTQYF.

DNA for the CDR3: TGTGCCAGCTCACCACCGGGACTCCAAAACCAGTATTTT. This encodes CASSPPGLQNQYF. J is TRBJ2-3 and V is TRBV18; D perhaps matches TRBD2 (6 bases). Germline V gives CDR1 KGHSH, CDR2 LQKENI. The germline V and J ends were trimmed by 0 bases and 12 bases, with 13 bases remaining between them. This CDR3 has 13 residues.

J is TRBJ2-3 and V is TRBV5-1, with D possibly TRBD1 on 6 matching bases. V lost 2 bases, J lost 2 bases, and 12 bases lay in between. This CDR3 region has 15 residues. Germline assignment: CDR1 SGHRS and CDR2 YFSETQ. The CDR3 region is CASSFGQGNTDTQYF. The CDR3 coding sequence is TGCGCCAGCAGCTTCGGGCAGGGGAACACAGATACGCAGTATTTT.

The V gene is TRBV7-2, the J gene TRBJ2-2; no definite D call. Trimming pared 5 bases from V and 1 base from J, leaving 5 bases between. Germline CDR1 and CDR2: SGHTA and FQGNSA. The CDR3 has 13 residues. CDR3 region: CASSPQNTGELFF. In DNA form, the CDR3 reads TGTGCCAGCAGCCCCCAGAACACCGGGGAGCTGTTTTTT.

The CDR3 DNA reads as TGTGCCAGCAGGAAACAGGGGGCGTATAGTAATTCACCCCTCCACTTT. Encoded protein: CASRKQGAYSNSPLHF. The V and J genes are TRBV27 and TRBJ1-6, with TRBD1 matching 9 bases. The V segment lost 6 bases and the J segment 6 bases; nucleotides outside the gene matches: 9. CDR3 length: 16 residues. In germline, CDR1 is MNHEY, CDR2 SMNVEV (reference sequence).

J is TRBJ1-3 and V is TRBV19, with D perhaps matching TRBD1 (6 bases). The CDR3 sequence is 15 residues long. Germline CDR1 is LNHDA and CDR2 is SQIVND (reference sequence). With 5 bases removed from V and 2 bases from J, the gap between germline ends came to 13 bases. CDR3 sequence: CASSFPQGPGNTIYF. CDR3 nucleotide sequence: TGTGCCAGTAGTTTCCCACAGGGACCTGGAAACACCATATATTTT.